This TCR beta chain was captured in a study of vaccination effects on CD4 cells after COVID-19. Prior to sequencing, the ViraFEST assay stimulated PBMC with viral peptide pools, which expanded the antigen-specific CD4+ T cells. Subsequent to roughly 9 days of culture, CD4+ T cells were isolated. Negative nucleocapsid antibody tests before and after vaccination confirmed no previous SARS-CoV-2 infection. This table comes from immunoSEQ multiplex PCR, and its TCRdb copy is limited to in-frame clones, with some not included. In the table there are under 80,000 clones, 78% of which are singletons. Remarks on this clone: The antigen remains undetermined.

The receptor was derived from a human donor who received a COVID-19 vaccine. The sample here was CD4+ T cells from PBMCs cultured with SARS-CoV-2 spike peptides, taken before COVID-19 vaccination.

The CDR3 coding sequence is TGTGCCAGCAGTCTAACAGGGGGCAATTCCTATGGCTACACCTTC. Translated: CASSLTGGNSYGYTF. The chain employs TRBV27 and TRBJ1-2; TRBD1 matches at 9 bases. CDR1 is MNHEY, CDR2 SMNVEV, per germline (reference sequence). There are 15 residues in the CDR3. V lost 5 bases to trimming and J lost 4 bases; unmatched junction nucleotides: 8.